This T cell receptor (beta chain) emerged from a study of T cell repertoires in cytomegalovirus infection. Study-wide background: Matching HLA type and CMV infection were both indicated by public TCR beta signatures. Whole-study findings and limits: HLA-C-restricted CMV-specific TCR beta clonotypes were dominant in the ex vivo response.

TCRdb re-derived calls from the reads in MiXCR, one entry per CDR3 protein. The data hold 650,000 to 850,000 distinct CDR3 sequences, with just under 30% observed a single time. A word on this clonotype: Its target is not known.

J lost 9 bases, V lost 7 bases, and 11 bases had no gene match. The germline V gene encodes CDR1 MNHNS and CDR2 SASEGT. The CDR3 has 16 amino acids. Here the sequenced sample was cultured CD8+ T cells from PBMCs, taken from culture after CMV antigen stimulation. The rearrangement joins TRBV6-1 to TRBJ2-1, with 14 bases matching TRBD2. The clonotype was recovered from a human donor in good health (CMV status not recorded). Some clones in this sample may be carry-over from other donors' samples. The CDR3 region is CASKLTSGGGFGEQFF. In nucleotides, the CDR3 is TGTGCCAGCAAATTGACTAGCGGGGGGGGGTTTGGTGAGCAGTTCTTC.